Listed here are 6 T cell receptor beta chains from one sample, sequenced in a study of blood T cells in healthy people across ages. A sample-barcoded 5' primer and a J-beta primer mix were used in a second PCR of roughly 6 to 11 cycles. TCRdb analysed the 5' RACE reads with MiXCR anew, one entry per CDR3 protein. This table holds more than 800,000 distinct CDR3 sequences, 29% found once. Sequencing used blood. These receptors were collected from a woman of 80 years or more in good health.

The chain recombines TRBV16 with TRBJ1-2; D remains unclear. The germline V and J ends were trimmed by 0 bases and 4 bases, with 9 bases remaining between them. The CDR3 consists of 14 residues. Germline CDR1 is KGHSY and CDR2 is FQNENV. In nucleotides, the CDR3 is TGTGCCAGCAGCCAATCGGTCGGCATCTATGGCTACACCTTC. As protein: CASSQSVGIYGYTF.

Here the CDR3 DNA reads TGTGCCAGTGGGACAGGGCATTTT. Protein sequence: CASGTGHF. The V call is TRBV28, the J call TRBJ1-5, with 8 bases identical to TRBD1. Germline lookup yields CDR1 MDHEN and CDR2 SYDVKM. The CDR3 extends over 8 amino acids. V trimming: 9 bases; J trimming: 15 bases; junction bases outside the gene matches: 1.

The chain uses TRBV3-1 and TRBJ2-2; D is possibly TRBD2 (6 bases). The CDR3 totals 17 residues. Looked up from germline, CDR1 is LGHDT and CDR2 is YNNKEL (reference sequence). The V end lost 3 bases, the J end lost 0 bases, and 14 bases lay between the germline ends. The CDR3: CASSQGEAIPNTGELFF. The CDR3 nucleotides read TGTGCCAGCAGCCAGGGGGAGGCCATCCCGAACACCGGGGAGCTGTTTTTT.

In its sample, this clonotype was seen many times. The CDR3 DNA reads as TGTGCCAGCAGCCAAGGACATCGAACGTACTTC. Translated, it gives CASSQGHRTYF. The chain uses TRBV3-1 and TRBJ2-5; unclear D gene. Trimming shortened V by 1 base and J by 13 bases, and 10 bases separated the two germline ends. CDR1 and CDR2 (germline): LGHDT, YNNKEL (reference sequence). There are 11 residues in the CDR3.

This CDR3 reads CASSLGGAGSPLHF. CDR3 coding DNA: TGTGCCAGCAGCTTAGGGGGCGCAGGGTCACCCCTCCACTTT. The V call is TRBV7-2, the J call TRBJ1-6, with D perhaps TRBD1 (5 bases). V was pared by 1 base and J by 10 bases, with 11 bases between. Germline V gene data show CDR1 as SGHTA and CDR2 as FQGNSA. The CDR3 is 14 amino acids.

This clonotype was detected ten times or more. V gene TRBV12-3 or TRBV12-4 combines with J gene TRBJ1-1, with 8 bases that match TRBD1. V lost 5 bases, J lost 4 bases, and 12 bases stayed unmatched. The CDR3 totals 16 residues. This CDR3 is CASSPKQGGRGTEAFF. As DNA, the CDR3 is TGTGCCAGCAGTCCAAAACAGGGGGGAAGAGGCACTGAAGCTTTCTTT.